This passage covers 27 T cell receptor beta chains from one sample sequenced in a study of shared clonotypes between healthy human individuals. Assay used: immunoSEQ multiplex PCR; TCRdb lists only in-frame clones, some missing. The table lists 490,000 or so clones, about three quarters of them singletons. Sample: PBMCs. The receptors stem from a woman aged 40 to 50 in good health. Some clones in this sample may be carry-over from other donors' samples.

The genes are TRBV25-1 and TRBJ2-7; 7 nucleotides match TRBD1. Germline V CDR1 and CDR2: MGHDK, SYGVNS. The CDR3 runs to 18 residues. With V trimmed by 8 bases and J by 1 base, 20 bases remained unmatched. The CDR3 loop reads CASVRQGKPHLLSYEQYF. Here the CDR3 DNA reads TGTGCCAGCGTACGACAGGGTAAGCCCCACTTATTATCCTACGAGCAGTACTTC.

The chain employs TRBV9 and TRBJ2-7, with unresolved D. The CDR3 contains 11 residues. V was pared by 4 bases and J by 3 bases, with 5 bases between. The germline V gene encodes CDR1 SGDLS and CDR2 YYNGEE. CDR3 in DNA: TGTGCCAGCAGCCCCTTCTACGAGCAGTACTTC. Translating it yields CASSPFYEQYF.

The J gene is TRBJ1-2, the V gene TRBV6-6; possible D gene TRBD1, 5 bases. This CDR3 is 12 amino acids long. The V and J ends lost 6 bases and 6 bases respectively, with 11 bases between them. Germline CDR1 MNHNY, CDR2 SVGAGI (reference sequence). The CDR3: CASSPDRHGYTF. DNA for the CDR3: TGTGCCAGCAGCCCCGACAGACATGGCTACACCTTC.

As DNA, the CDR3 is TGTGCCAGCAGACAGGGGAGTCCCAAAGAGACCCAGTACTTC. Translated: CASRQGSPKETQYF. This chain connects TRBV27 to TRBJ2-5; 7 bases are a match to TRBD1. The CDR3 extends over 14 amino acids. Germline CDR1 MNHEY, CDR2 SMNVEV (reference sequence). The V and J ends lost 6 bases and 3 bases, in that order; junction bases with no gene match: 7.

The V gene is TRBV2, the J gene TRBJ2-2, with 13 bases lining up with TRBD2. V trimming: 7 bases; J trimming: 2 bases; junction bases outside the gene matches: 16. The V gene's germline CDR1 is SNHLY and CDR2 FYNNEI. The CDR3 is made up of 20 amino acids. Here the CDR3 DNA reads TGTGCCAGCACCTACCCCTTTTCCACTAGCGGGAGGGATAACACCGGGGAGCTGTTTTTT. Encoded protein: CASTYPFSTSGRDNTGELFF.

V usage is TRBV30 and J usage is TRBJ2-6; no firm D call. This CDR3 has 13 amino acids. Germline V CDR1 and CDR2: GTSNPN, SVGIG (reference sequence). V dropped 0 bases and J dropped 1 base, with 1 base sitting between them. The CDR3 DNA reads TGTGCCTGGAGTGTTTCTGGGGCCAACGTCCTGACTTTC. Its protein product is CAWSVSGANVLTF.

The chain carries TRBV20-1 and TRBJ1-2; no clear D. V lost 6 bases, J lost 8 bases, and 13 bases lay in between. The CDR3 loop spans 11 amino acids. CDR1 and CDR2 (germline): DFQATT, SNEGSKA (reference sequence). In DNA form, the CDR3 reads TGCAGTGCCCAGGACCCCCCGGGCTACACCTTC. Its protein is CSAQDPPGYTF.

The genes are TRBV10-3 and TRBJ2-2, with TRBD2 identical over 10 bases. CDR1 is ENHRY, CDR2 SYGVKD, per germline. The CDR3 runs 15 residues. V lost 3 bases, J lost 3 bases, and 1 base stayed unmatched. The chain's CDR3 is CAISEAGGYTGELFF. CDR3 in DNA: TGTGCCATCAGTGAAGCGGGAGGGTACACCGGGGAGCTGTTTTTT.

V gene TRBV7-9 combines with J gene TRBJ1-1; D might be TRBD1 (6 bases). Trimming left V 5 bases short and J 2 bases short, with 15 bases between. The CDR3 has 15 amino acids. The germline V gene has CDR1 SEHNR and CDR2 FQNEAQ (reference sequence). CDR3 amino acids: CASSPKDRLNTEAFF. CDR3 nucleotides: TGTGCCAGCAGCCCGAAAGACAGGCTAAACACTGAAGCTTTCTTT.

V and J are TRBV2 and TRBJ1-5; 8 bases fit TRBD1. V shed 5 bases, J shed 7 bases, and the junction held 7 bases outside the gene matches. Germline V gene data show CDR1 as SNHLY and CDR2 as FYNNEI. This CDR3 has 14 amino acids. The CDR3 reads CASSWTGREQPQHF. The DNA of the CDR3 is TGTGCCAGCAGTTGGACAGGGAGAGAACAGCCCCAGCATTTT.

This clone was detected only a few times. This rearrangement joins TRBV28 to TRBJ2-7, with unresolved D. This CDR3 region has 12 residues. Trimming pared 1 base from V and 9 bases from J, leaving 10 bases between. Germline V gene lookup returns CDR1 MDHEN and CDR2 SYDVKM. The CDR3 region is CASSLSELGQYF. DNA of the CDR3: TGTGCCAGCAGTTTATCGGAACTGGGGCAGTACTTC. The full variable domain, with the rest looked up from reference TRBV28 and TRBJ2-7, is DVKVTQSSRYLVKRTGEKVFLECVQDMDHENMFWYRQDPGLGLRLIYFSYDVKMKEKGDIPEGYSVSREKKERFSLILESASTNQTSMYLCASSLSELGQYFGPGTRLTVT.

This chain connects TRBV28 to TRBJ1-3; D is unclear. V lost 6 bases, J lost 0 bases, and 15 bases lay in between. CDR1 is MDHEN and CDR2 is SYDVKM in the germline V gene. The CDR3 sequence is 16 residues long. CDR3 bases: TGTGCCAGCAGCTGGCAGGTCCAGAGCTCTGGAAACACCATATATTTT. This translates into CASSWQVQSSGNTIYF.

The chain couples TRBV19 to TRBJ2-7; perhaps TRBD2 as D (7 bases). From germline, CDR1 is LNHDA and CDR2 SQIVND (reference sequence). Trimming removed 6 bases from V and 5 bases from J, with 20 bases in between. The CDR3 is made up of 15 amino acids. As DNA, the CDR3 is TGTGCCAGTAGACCCCGGGGGGCCCTAAACCACGAGCAGTACTTC. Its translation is CASRPRGALNHEQYF.

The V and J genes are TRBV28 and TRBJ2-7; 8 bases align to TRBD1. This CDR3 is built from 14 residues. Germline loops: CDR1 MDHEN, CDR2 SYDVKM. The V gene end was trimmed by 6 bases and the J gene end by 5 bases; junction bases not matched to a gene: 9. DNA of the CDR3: TGTGCCAGCAGCCAGACAGGGGTCCTCGACGAGCAGTACTTC. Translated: CASSQTGVLDEQYF.

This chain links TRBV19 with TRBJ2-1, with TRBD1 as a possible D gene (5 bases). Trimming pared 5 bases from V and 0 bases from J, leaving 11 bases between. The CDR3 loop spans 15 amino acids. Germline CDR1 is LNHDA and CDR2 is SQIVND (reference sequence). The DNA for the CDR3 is TGTGCCAGTAGTCAACAGGTTAGCTCCTACAATGAGCAGTTCTTC. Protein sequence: CASSQQVSSYNEQFF.

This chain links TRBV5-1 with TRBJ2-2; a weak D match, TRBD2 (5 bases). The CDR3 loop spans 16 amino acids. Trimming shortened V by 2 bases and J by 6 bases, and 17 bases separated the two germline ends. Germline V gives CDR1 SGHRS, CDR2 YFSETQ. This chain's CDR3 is CASSFLDGSNAGELFF. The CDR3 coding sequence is TGCGCCAGCAGCTTTTTAGATGGGAGTAACGCCGGGGAGCTGTTTTTT.

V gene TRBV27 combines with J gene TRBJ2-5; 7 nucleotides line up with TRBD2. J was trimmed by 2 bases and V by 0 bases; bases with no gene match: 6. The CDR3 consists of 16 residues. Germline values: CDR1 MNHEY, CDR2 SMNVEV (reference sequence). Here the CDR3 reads CASSLSLAALQETQYF. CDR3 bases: TGTGCCAGCAGTTTATCGCTAGCGGCGTTACAAGAGACCCAGTACTTC.

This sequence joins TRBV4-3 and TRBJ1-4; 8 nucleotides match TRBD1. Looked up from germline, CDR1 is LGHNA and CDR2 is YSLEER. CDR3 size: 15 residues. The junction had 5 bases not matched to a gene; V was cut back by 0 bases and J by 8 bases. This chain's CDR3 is CASSQDGQGGEKLFF. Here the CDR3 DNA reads TGCGCCAGCAGCCAAGACGGACAGGGAGGAGAAAAACTGTTTTTT.

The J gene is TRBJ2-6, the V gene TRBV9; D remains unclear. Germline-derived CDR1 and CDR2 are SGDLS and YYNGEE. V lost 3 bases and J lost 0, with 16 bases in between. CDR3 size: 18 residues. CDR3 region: CASSAGGVLVSGANVLTF. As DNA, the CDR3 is TGTGCCAGCAGCGCCGGTGGGGTCCTCGTCTCTGGGGCCAACGTCCTGACTTTC.

The DNA of the CDR3 is TGTGCCAGCAGTTACGGACAGGGTAGGACCGGGGAGCTGTTTTTT. Its translation: CASSYGQGRTGELFF. The rearrangement uses TRBV6-5 and TRBJ2-2; 8 bases align to TRBD1. In germline, CDR1 is MNHEY, CDR2 SVGAGI. Germline trimming cut 2 bases from V and 5 bases from J; bases unmatched to any gene: 4. The CDR3 spans 15 residues.

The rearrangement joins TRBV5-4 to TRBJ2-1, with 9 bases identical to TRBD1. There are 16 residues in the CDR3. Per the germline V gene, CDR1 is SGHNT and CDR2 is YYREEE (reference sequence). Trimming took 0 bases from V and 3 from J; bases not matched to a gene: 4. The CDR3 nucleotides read TGTGCCAGCAGCTTGGGGGGGACAGGGTACTACAATGAGCAGTTCTTC. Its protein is CASSLGGTGYYNEQFF. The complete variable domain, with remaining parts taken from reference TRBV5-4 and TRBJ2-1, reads ETGVTQSPTHLIKTRGQQVTLRCSSQSGHNTVSWYQQALGQGPQFIFQYYREEENGRGNFPPRFSGLQFPNYSSELNVNALELDDSALYLCASSLGGTGYYNEQFFGPGTRLTVL.

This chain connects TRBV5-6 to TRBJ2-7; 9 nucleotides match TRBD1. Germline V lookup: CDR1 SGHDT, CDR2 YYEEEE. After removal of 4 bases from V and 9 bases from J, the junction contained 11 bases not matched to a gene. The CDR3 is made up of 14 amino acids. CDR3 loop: CASSIGTGRSGQYF. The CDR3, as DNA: TGTGCCAGCAGCATAGGGACAGGGAGGTCAGGGCAGTACTTC.

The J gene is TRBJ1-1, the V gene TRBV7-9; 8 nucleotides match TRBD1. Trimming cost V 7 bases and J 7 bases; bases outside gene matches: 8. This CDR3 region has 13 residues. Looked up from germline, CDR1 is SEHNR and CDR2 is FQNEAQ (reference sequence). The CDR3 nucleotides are TGTGCCAGCAACGACAGGGGTAAGAATGAAGCTTTCTTT. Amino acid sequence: CASNDRGKNEAFF.

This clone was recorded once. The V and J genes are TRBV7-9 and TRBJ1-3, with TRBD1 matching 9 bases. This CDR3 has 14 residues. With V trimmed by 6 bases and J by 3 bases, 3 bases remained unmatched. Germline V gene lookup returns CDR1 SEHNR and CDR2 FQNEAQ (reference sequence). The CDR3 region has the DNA TGTGCCAGCAGACAGGGGGCAAGTGGAAACACCATATATTTT. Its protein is CASRQGASGNTIYF.

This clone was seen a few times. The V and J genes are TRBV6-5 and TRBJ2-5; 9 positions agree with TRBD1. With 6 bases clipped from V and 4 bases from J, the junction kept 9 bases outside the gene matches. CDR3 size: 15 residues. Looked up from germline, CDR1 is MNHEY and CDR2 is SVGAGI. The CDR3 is CASSTGTGFGETQYF. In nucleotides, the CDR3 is TGTGCCAGCAGCACCGGGACAGGGTTTGGAGAGACCCAGTACTTC.

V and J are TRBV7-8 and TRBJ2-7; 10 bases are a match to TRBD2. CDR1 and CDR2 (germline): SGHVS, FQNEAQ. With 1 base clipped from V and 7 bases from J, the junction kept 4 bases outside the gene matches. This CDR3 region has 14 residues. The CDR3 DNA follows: TGTGCCAGCAGCTTAGGACTAGCGGGTCGGGAGCAGTACTTC. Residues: CASSLGLAGREQYF. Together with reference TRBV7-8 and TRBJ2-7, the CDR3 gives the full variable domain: GAGVSQSPRYKVAKRGQDVALRCDPISGHVSLFWYQQALGQGPEFLTYFQNEAQLDKSGLPSDRFFAERPEGSVSTLKIQRTQQEDSAVYLCASSLGLAGREQYFGPGTRLTVT.

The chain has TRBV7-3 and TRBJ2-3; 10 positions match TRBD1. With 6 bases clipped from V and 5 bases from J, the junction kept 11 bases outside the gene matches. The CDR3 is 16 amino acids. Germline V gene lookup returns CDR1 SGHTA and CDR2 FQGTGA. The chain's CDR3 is CASSLPGQGRGDTQYF. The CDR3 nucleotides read TGTGCCAGCAGTTTGCCGGGACAGGGGCGAGGAGATACGCAGTATTTT.